Below, 18 T cell receptor beta chains from the same sample are listed, as sequenced in a study of low-dose radiotherapy and immunotherapy resistance in tumors. Alpha and beta chains were covered, as first-strand cDNA relied on TRAV- and TRBV-specific primers. With a V-primer adapter and a constant-region primer, TCRs were amplified for about 22 PCR cycles. TCRdb reprocessed the reads with MiXCR, giving one entry per CDR3 protein. The repertoire includes tens of thousands of distinct CDR3 sequences, 9.4% of them detected once, and roughly 1% sits in the top ten. Regarding time point: before trial treatment. The sample consisted of PBMCs, taken before treatment. The receptors were gathered from a male donor with prostate cancer.

This clonotype was detected many times. The chain carries TRBV28 and TRBJ2-7, with D maybe TRBD1 (5 bases). The CDR3 consists of 14 residues. V dropped 5 bases and J dropped 0 bases, with 11 bases sitting between them. Germline loops: CDR1 MDHEN, CDR2 SYDVKM. The CDR3 DNA reads as TGTGCCAGCAGTGAAACAGGTCTCTCCTACGAGCAGTACTTC. Its protein product is CASSETGLSYEQYF.

This clonotype was observed many times. The J gene is TRBJ2-1, the V gene TRBV11-3; D gene ambiguous. Germline V gene sequence: CDR1 SGHNT, CDR2 YENEEA. The CDR3 totals 15 residues. Deletions cut 5 bases from V and 0 bases from J, with 11 bases between. The CDR3 nucleotides read TGTGCCAGCAGCCTTTCCCGGAGCTCCTACAATGAGCAGTTCTTC. Residues: CASSLSRSSYNEQFF.

At least ten counts were recorded for this clonotype. The chain employs TRBV7-2 and TRBJ2-7, with TRBD2 matching over 8 bases. CDR1 SGHTA and CDR2 FQGNSA come from the germline V gene. The junction had 6 bases not matched to a gene; V was cut back by 2 bases and J by 0 bases. The CDR3 covers 16 residues. For the CDR3, the DNA is TGTGCCAGCAGCTTAATGCGTGCGGGAGGCTCCTACGAGCAGTACTTC. Amino acids: CASSLMRAGGSYEQYF.

In its sample, this clonotype was seen many times. The chain joins TRBV19 to TRBJ2-3, with unresolved D. The CDR3 length is 16 residues. Germline V lookup: CDR1 LNHDA, CDR2 SQIVND (reference sequence). Trimming shortened V by 7 bases and J by 4 bases, and 21 bases separated the two germline ends. CDR3 in amino acids: CASTASGAIWSDTQYF. The DNA for the CDR3 is TGTGCCAGTACCGCTTCAGGCGCCATTTGGTCAGATACGCAGTATTTT.

In this sample, this clonotype turned up many times. V gene TRBV30 combines with J gene TRBJ1-2; D unresolved. This CDR3 region has 13 residues. Germline V gene lookup returns CDR1 GTSNPN and CDR2 SVGIG (reference sequence). The germline V and J ends were trimmed by 4 bases and 4 bases, with 13 bases remaining between them. DNA for the CDR3: TGTGCCTGGAATCGCGAAGGCGGCTATGGCTACACCTTC. This translates into CAWNREGGYGYTF.

This clonotype was picked up many times. This chain links TRBV18 with TRBJ2-1, with 8 bases matching TRBD2. The junction had 12 bases not matched to a gene; V was cut back by 6 bases and J by 8 bases. Germline values: CDR1 KGHSH, CDR2 LQKENI. The CDR3 runs 15 residues. CDR3 nucleotide sequence: TGTGCCAGCTCTCAAAATAGCGGGATGGTCGATGAGCAGTTCTTC. Protein product: CASSQNSGMVDEQFF.

This clonotype was recorded at least ten times. This sequence joins TRBV6-2 or TRBV6-3 and TRBJ2-3; 8 bases agree with TRBD1. Per germline, CDR1 MNHEY and CDR2 SVGEGT. V lost 0 bases, J lost 0 bases, and 5 bases stayed unmatched. The CDR3 covers 17 residues. CDR3 DNA: TGTGCCAGCAGTTACTCCGGACAGGGTGCTAGCACAGATACGCAGTATTTT. Translation gives CASSYSGQGASTDTQYF.

This clonotype was counted at least ten times. The chain employs TRBV7-2 and TRBJ2-7; the match to TRBD2 covers 7 bases. V was pared by 5 bases and J by 4 bases, with 11 bases of the junction left unmatched. Germline V lookup: CDR1 SGHTA, CDR2 FQGNSA. The CDR3 length is 15 residues. CDR3 DNA: TGTGCCAGCAGCCAGGGAAGCGGGACGGGATACGAGCAGTACTTC. Its translation is CASSQGSGTGYEQYF.

This clonotype occurred many times. The rearrangement links TRBV19 to TRBJ2-1, with D perhaps given as TRBD1 or TRBD2 (5 bases each). Per the germline V gene, CDR1 is LNHDA and CDR2 is SQIVND (reference sequence). Trimming removed 3 bases at V and 6 bases at J, with 15 bases between. The CDR3 length is 15 residues. DNA of the CDR3: TGTGCCAGTAGTATTGGGCTCCAGGGACGCAATGAGCAGTTCTTC. This gives the protein CASSIGLQGRNEQFF.

Many counts were recorded for this clonotype. The chain is built from TRBV5-1 and TRBJ2-7; TRBD2 agrees at 11 bases. This CDR3 spans 16 amino acids. Germline loops: CDR1 SGHRS, CDR2 YFSETQ. V shed 4 bases, J shed 2 bases, and the junction held 8 bases outside the gene matches. CDR3: CASSRAGLAEPYEQYF. In DNA, the CDR3 is TGCGCCAGCAGCCGAGCGGGACTAGCGGAGCCCTACGAGCAGTACTTC.

This clonotype showed up many times. The chain is built from TRBV5-6 and TRBJ1-5, with TRBD1 as a possible D gene (5 bases). Trimming took 1 base from V and 1 from J, leaving 12 bases between them. The CDR3 length is 16 residues. The germline CDR1 and CDR2 sequences are SGHDT and YYEEEE. CDR3 in DNA: TGTGCCAGCAGCTTGCGATGGGGCCCAAGCAATCAGCCCCAGCATTTT. Amino acid sequence: CASSLRWGPSNQPQHF.

This clonotype has just a few counts. This rearrangement joins TRBV6-6 to TRBJ2-7, with 9 positions matching TRBD2. The germline V gene encodes CDR1 MNHNY and CDR2 SVGAGI (reference sequence). The V gene end was trimmed by 5 bases and the J gene end by 6 bases; junction bases not matched to a gene: 11. CDR3 length: 15 residues. CDR3 coding DNA: TGTGCCAGCAGTCTCTCCGGGACTAGCCATTCCGAGCAGTACTTC. Translated, it gives CASSLSGTSHSEQYF.

This clonotype was recorded at least ten times. The chain uses TRBV20-1 and TRBJ1-3; tentative D call: TRBD1 (5 bases). The CDR3 has 17 residues. V lost 2 bases and J 6 bases, leaving 23 bases between the germline ends. Germline V gene data show CDR1 as DFQATT and CDR2 as SNEGSKA (reference sequence). CDR3 region: CSARRLTPEGQENTIYF. The CDR3 DNA reads as TGCAGTGCTAGAAGATTGACTCCGGAGGGGCAAGAAAACACCATATATTTT.

In its sample, this clonotype ranks as medium-sized (0.01 to 0.1%). The chain has TRBV28 and TRBJ2-1; TRBD2 agrees at 10 bases. The CDR3 extends over 14 amino acids. Per germline, CDR1 MDHEN and CDR2 SYDVKM. V shed 7 bases and J 8 bases; nucleotides not matched to a gene: 8. In DNA, the CDR3 is TGTGCCAGCACCAGGACTAGCGGAAGGGATGAGCAGTTCTTC. The encoded protein is CASTRTSGRDEQFF.

In its sample, this clonotype was seen many times. The V call is TRBV12-3 or TRBV12-4, the J call TRBJ2-7; no firm D call. Trimming took off 4 bases at V and 9 bases at J, with 7 bases between the two ends. The CDR3 runs to 10 residues. For the CDR3, the DNA is TGTGCCAGCAGTTCTACCCGGCAGTACTTC. Translation gives CASSSTRQYF.

This clonotype was counted at least ten times. V gene TRBV6-2 or TRBV6-3 combines with J gene TRBJ2-5; TRBD2 matches 10 bases. J gave up 2 bases and V 6 bases, and 12 bases lay outside the gene matches. The V gene's germline CDR1 is MNHEY and CDR2 SVGEGT. The CDR3 is 17 residues long. CDR3 protein: CASSRGGLAGVQETQYF. CDR3 nucleotides: TGTGCCAGCAGCCGCGGCGGGCTAGCGGGAGTGCAAGAGACCCAGTACTTC.

In this sample, this clonotype turned up many times. The chain carries TRBV28 and TRBJ2-1, with a possible D match to TRBD1 (5 bases). Germline lookup yields CDR1 MDHEN and CDR2 SYDVKM. The germline V and J ends were trimmed by 6 bases and 7 bases, with 10 bases remaining between them. The CDR3 runs to 12 residues. The CDR3 loop reads CASRHRYNEQFF. CDR3 DNA sequence: TGTGCCAGCAGGCACAGGTATAATGAGCAGTTCTTC.

As for this clonotype: A read error likely explains this, since a far larger clone differs by one base. The gene calls are TRBV5-3 and TRBJ2-1; 12 bases are shared with TRBD2. TRBV5-3 is recorded as an ORF, its role being uncertain. Trimming at V came to 8 bases and at J to 13 bases, leaving 16 bases not matched to a gene. CDR3 length: 15 amino acids. CDR3 DNA: TGTGCCAGCAGCCCAAAACTAGCGGGAGGAGAGACCCAGTTCTTC. Translating gives CASSPKLAGGETQFF.